A single sample is the source of the 2 T cell receptor beta chains below, sequenced in a study of a mutant IDH1 vaccine in newly diagnosed glioma. Profiled with immunoSEQ multiplex PCR; TCRdb holds only in-frame clones, not every one. The sample holds 20,000 to 25,000 clones, about 85% seen once. Time point meaning: baseline, week 1 (first vaccination visit). Treatment denoted: pre-vaccination baseline after standard-of-care therapy. Material: PBMCs, obtained from a glioma patient treated with radiotherapy, temozolomide or both. These receptors originate from a man aged 35 to 55 with glioma.

V and J are TRBV2 and TRBJ1-4, with TRBD1 matching 8 bases. V gave up 3 bases and J gave up 5 bases; unmatched junction bases: 5. CDR1 and CDR2 from the germline V gene are SNHLY and FYNNEI. The CDR3 runs to 15 residues. As DNA, the CDR3 is TGTGCCAGCAGTGACAGGGGGCAGGTGAATGAAAAACTGTTTTTT. Encoded protein: CASSDRGQVNEKLFF.

The rearrangement links TRBV4-1 to TRBJ1-2, with 9 nucleotides matching TRBD1. V trimming: 4 bases; J trimming: 1 base; junction bases outside the gene matches: 13. This CDR3 has 18 residues. CDR1 and CDR2 from the germline V gene are MGHRA and YSYEKL. This CDR3 reads CASSPERDREFLNYGYTF. CDR3 nucleotide sequence: TGCGCCAGCAGCCCCGAGAGGGACAGGGAATTCCTTAACTATGGCTACACCTTC.